The 18 T cell receptor beta chains reported below all come from one sample, sequenced in a study of blood T cell repertoires in COVID-19. Libraries were prepared by immunoSEQ multiplex PCR; TCRdb keeps only in-frame clonotypes and omits some of them. The sample lists about 150,000 clones, roughly 84% occurring once. Sequenced sample: PBMCs or T cells enriched from blood (not recorded which). The receptors here all came from a woman aged 45-59 years who had been exposed to COVID-19.

Written as DNA, the CDR3 is TGTGCCAGCTCACTCTTCGGGACTAGCGGGAGAAGCACAGATACGCAGTATTTT. Translation gives CASSLFGTSGRSTDTQYF. This chain connects TRBV18 to TRBJ2-3; 14 bases match TRBD2. Losses at the gene ends were 4 bases for V and 0 bases for J; bases not matched to a gene: 6. The CDR3 is 18 amino acids. From germline, CDR1 is KGHSH and CDR2 LQKENI.

This clone was seen a single time. The chain carries TRBV10-2 and TRBJ2-3; 9 bases are shared with TRBD1. V was clipped by 8 bases and J by 2 bases; unmatched bases: 11. Germline V gene sequence: CDR1 WSHSY, CDR2 SAAADI. The CDR3 covers 16 residues. The CDR3: CASDRGKDLITDTQYF. DNA for the CDR3: TGCGCCAGCGACAGGGGGAAAGATTTAATCACAGATACGCAGTATTTT.

V usage is TRBV18 and J usage is TRBJ1-5, with 7 bases fitting TRBD1. From germline, CDR1 is KGHSH and CDR2 LQKENI. J was trimmed by 7 bases and V by 2 bases; bases with no gene match: 5. This CDR3 is built from 14 residues. The CDR3 spells CASSPDRVEQPQHF. DNA for the CDR3: TGTGCCAGCTCACCAGACAGGGTTGAACAGCCCCAGCATTTT.

The chain combines TRBV18 with TRBJ1-4; D is undetermined. Trimming removed 2 bases at V and 0 bases at J, with 10 bases between. Germline CDR1 is KGHSH and CDR2 is LQKENI. The CDR3 loop spans 16 amino acids. CDR3 amino acids: CASSPAPVATNEKLFF. The DNA of the CDR3 is TGTGCCAGCTCACCAGCGCCGGTTGCAACTAATGAAAAACTGTTTTTT.

The genes are TRBV14 and TRBJ2-4; D not resolved. V was trimmed by 4 bases and J by 6 bases, leaving 7 bases between them. The germline V gene encodes CDR1 SGHDN and CDR2 FVKESK. The CDR3 runs to 12 residues. For the CDR3, the DNA is TGTGCCAGCAGCCGAGCCTTAAACATTCAGTACTTC. It codes for CASSRALNIQYF.

This clone came up once. V and J are TRBV10-1 and TRBJ1-1; D may be TRBD1 (6 bases). From germline, CDR1 is WNHNN and CDR2 SYGVQD (reference sequence). V was trimmed by 6 bases and J by 1 base, leaving 18 bases between them. The length of the CDR3 is 16 residues. CDR3 sequence: CASSPGDKWWNTEAFF. The DNA of the CDR3 is TGCGCCAGCAGCCCTGGGGACAAGTGGTGGAACACTGAAGCTTTCTTT.

The chain combines TRBV21-1 with TRBJ2-7; no check of the table's D call, TRBD1, against the DNA was made. TRBV21-1 is termed a pseudogene. The CDR3 is 16 residues long. The CDR3 here is CASSKDSAGEIYEQYF. In nucleotides, the CDR3 is TGTGCCAGCAGCAAAGACTCAGCAGGGGAGATCTACGAGCAGTACTTC.

This rearrangement joins TRBV5-6 to TRBJ1-2; D might be TRBD1 (5 bases). Trimming left V 4 bases short and J 8 bases short, with 21 bases between. The germline V gene encodes CDR1 SGHDT and CDR2 YYEEEE. The CDR3 sequence is 15 residues long. CDR3: CASSPPIGGAFGYTF. The CDR3 nucleotides are TGTGCCAGCAGCCCGCCAATCGGGGGTGCCTTCGGCTACACCTTC. The variable domain in full, with the rest retrieved from reference TRBV5-6 and TRBJ1-2, is DAGVTQSPTHLIKTRGQQVTLRCSPKSGHDTVSWYQQALGQGPQFIFQYYEEEERQRGNFPDRFSGHQFPNYSSELNVNALLLGDSALYLCASSPPIGGAFGYTFGSGTRLTVV.

The chain links TRBV3-1 (or the pseudogene TRBV3-2) to TRBJ2-3; 8 bases are shared with TRBD2. J was trimmed by 1 base and V by 7 bases; bases with no gene match: 7. This CDR3 contains 15 residues. Per germline, CDR1 LGHDT and CDR2 YNNKEL (reference sequence). This CDR3 is CASTRGSGGTDTQYF. DNA of the CDR3: TGTGCCAGCACCCGGGGTAGCGGGGGCACAGATACGCAGTATTTT.

V gene TRBV7-6 combines with J gene TRBJ1-5, with D tentatively TRBD1 (5 bases). This CDR3 contains 15 residues. The germline gives CDR1 SGHVS, CDR2 FNYEAQ. V lost 1 base to trimming and J lost 7 bases, with 14 bases between them. CDR3 protein: CASSLVGGVKQPQHF. CDR3 DNA sequence: TGTGCCAGCAGCTTAGTCGGGGGTGTCAAGCAGCCCCAGCATTTT.

V is TRBV5-1 and J is TRBJ1-3; 8 bases line up with TRBD1. CDR1 and CDR2 from the germline V gene are SGHRS and YFSETQ. The V segment lost 4 bases and the J segment 0 bases; nucleotides outside the gene matches: 9. The CDR3 extends over 17 amino acids. CDR3 in DNA: TGCGCCAGCAGCCGACTCCGACAGGGGACCTCTGGAAACACCATATATTTT. Translating gives CASSRLRQGTSGNTIYF. The variable domain in full, completed from reference TRBV5-1 and TRBJ1-3, reads KAGVTQTPRYLIKTRGQQVTLSCSPISGHRSVSWYQQTPGQGLQFLFEYFSETQRNKGNFPGRFSGRQFSNSRSEMNVSTLELGDSALYLCASSRLRQGTSGNTIYFGEGSWLTVV.

V usage is TRBV11-2 and J usage is TRBJ2-7; 12 nucleotides line up with TRBD1. V gave up 5 bases and J gave up 6 bases; unmatched junction bases: 5. Germline V gene data show CDR1 as SGHAT and CDR2 as FQNNGV. The CDR3 runs to 14 residues. CDR3 in amino acids: CASSAGTGGGEQYF. CDR3 sequence (DNA): TGTGCCAGCAGCGCCGGGACAGGGGGCGGCGAGCAGTACTTC.

This chain connects TRBV7-8 to TRBJ2-1, with D unclear. V shed 4 bases and J shed 5 bases, with 9 bases lying between them. Germline V gene sequence: CDR1 SGHVS, CDR2 FQNEAQ. This CDR3 has 13 residues. The CDR3 loop reads CASSSLRDNEQFF. CDR3 nucleotides: TGTGCCAGCAGCTCCCTCCGGGACAATGAGCAGTTCTTC.

The V and J genes are TRBV7-2 and TRBJ1-4, with 7 positions matching TRBD1. CDR3 length equals 16 residues. The V segment lost 3 bases and the J segment 8 bases; nucleotides outside the gene matches: 12. Germline CDR1 is SGHTA and CDR2 is FQGNSA. CDR3 loop: CASSLARDRWREKLFF. The CDR3 bases are TGTGCCAGCAGCTTGGCCCGGGACAGATGGCGGGAAAAACTGTTTTTT. Together with reference TRBV7-2 and TRBJ1-4, the CDR3 gives the full variable domain: GAGVSQSPSNKVTEKGKDVELRCDPISGHTALYWYRQSLGQGLEFLIYFQGNSAPDKSGLPSDRFSAERTGGSVSTLTIQRTQQEDSAVYLCASSLARDRWREKLFFGSGTQLSVL.

This clone was seen just once. The chain employs TRBV18 and TRBJ1-2, with TRBD1 matching 8 bases. The CDR3 extends over 16 amino acids. The V gene's germline CDR1 is KGHSH and CDR2 LQKENI. V gave up 2 bases and J gave up 4 bases; unmatched junction bases: 9. CDR3: CASSPEFRTGSYGYTF. The CDR3 coding sequence is TGTGCCAGCTCACCAGAATTTCGGACAGGGAGCTATGGCTACACCTTC.

The rearrangement links TRBV25-1 to TRBJ2-2; weak D call: TRBD1 (5 bases). Germline CDR1 and CDR2: MGHDK and SYGVNS. The CDR3 spans 12 residues. Trimming pared 5 bases from V and 5 bases from J, leaving 6 bases between. The CDR3 DNA reads TGTGCCAGCAGTAGGGGAACCGGGGAGCTGTTTTTT. Its protein product is CASSRGTGELFF.

The rearrangement uses TRBV19 and TRBJ2-7; tentatively, D is TRBD1 (5 bases). V was cut by 6 bases and J by 0 bases, with 15 bases left in between. The length of the CDR3 is 15 residues. CDR1 and CDR2 (germline): LNHDA, SQIVND (reference sequence). The CDR3 here is CASRQDDQSSYEQYF. CDR3 DNA: TGTGCCAGTAGACAGGACGACCAGAGCTCCTACGAGCAGTACTTC. The complete variable domain, with remaining parts taken from reference TRBV19 and TRBJ2-7, reads DGGITQSPKYLFRKEGQNVTLSCEQNLNHDAMYWYRQDPGQGLRLIYYSQIVNDFQKGDIAEGYSVSREKKESFPLTVTSAQKNPTAFYLCASRQDDQSSYEQYFGPGTRLTVT.

For the CDR3, the DNA is TGTGCCAGCAGCCCCGGACAGGGCAATCAGCCCCAGCATTTT. Translation: CASSPGQGNQPQHF. The chain links TRBV2 to TRBJ1-5, with TRBD1 matching over 7 bases. The CDR3 loop spans 14 amino acids. V shed 6 bases and J 2 bases; nucleotides not matched to a gene: 4. Germline-derived CDR1 and CDR2 are SNHLY and FYNNEI.